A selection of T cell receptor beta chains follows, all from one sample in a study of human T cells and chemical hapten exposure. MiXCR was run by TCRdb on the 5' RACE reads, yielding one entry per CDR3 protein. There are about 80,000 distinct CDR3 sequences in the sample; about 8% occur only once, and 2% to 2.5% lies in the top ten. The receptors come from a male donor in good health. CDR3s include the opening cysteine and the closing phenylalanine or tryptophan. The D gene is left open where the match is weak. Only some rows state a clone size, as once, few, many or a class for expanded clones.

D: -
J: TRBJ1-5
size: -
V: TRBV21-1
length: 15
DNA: TGTGCCAGCAGCAAAGACGGGGGAAACAATCAGCCCCAGCATTTT
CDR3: CASSKDGGNNQPQHF

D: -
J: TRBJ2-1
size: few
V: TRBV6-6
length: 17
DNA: TGTGCCAGCAGTTACCTCCCACTTTTAAGCCCCTACAATGAGCAGTTCTTC
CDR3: CASSYLPLLSPYNEQFF

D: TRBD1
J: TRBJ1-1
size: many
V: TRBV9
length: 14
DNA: TGTGCCAGCCAAAATGGACAGGGGAACACTGAAGCTTTCTTT
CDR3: CASQNGQGNTEAFF

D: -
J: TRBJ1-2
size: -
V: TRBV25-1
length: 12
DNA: TGTGCCAGCAGTGAAGGGTACAATGGCTACACCTTC
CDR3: CASSEGYNGYTF

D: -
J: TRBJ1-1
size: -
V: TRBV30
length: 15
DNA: TGTGCCTGGAGTGCCTGGGGCGGGATGAACACTGAAGCTTTCTTT
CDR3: CAWSAWGGMNTEAFF

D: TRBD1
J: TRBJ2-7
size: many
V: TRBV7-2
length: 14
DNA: TGTGCCAGCAGCTTTACAGGGGGTACCGACGAGCAGTACTTC
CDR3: CASSFTGGTDEQYF

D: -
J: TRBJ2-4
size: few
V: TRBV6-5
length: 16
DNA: TGTGCCAGCAGTTACTCAAACATTCTAGCCAAAAACATTCAGTACTTC
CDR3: CASSYSNILAKNIQYF

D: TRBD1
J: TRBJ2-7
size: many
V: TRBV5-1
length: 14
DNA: TGCGCCAGCAGCTCAGGGACAGGGGCCTACGAGCAGTACTTC
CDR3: CASSSGTGAYEQYF

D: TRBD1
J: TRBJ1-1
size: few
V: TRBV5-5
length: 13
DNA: TGTGCCAGCAGCGTGGGACAGGGTACTGAAGCTTTCTTT
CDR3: CASSVGQGTEAFF

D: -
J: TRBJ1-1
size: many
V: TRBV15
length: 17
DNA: TGTGCCACCAGCAGGGATGCCCCCGGGCGAGGCTCGTCTGAAGCTTTCTTT
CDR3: CATSRDAPGRGSSEAFF

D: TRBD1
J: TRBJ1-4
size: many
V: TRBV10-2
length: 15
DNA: TGCGCCAGCAGTGAGTTGCGGCAGGGGGCGCGAACACTGTTTTTT
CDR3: CASSELRQGARTLFF

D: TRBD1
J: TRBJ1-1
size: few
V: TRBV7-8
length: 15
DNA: TGTGCCAGCAGCTCCGGGGACAGGGGGAACACTGAAGCTTTCTTT
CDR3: CASSSGDRGNTEAFF

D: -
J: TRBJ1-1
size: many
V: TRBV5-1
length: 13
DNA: TGCGCCAGCAGCTTGGTCGGGAGGACTGAAGCTTTCTTT
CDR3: CASSLVGRTEAFF

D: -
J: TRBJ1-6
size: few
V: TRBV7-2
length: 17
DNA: TGTGCCAGCAGCTCCCAAGACCGACTCTCCTATAATTCACCCCTCCACTTT
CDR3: CASSSQDRLSYNSPLHF

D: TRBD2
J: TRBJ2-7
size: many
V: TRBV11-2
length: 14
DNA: TGTGCCAGCAGCCAGAGGGAGGGGACCTACGAGCAGTACTTC
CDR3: CASSQREGTYEQYF

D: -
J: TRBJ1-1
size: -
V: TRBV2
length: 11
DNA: TGTGCCAGCAGTAGGGGATCTGAAGCTTTCTTT
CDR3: CASSRGSEAFF

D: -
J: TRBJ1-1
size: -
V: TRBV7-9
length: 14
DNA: TGTGCCAGCAGCAAAGGTGGAGGGGGCACTGAAGCTTTCTTT
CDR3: CASSKGGGGTEAFF

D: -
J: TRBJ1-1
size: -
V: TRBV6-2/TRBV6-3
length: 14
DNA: TGTGCCAGCAGTTATCGTAGTACTCACACTGAAGCTTTCTTT
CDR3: CASSYRSTHTEAFF

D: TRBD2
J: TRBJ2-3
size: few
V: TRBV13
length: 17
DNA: TGTGCCAGCAGCTTAGGTGTGACTAGCGGTGACAGAGATACGCAGTATTTT
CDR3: CASSLGVTSGDRDTQYF

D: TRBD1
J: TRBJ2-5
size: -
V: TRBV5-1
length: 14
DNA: TGCGCCAGCAGACGAGGGGGCAGCCAAGAGACCCAGTACTTC
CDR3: CASRRGGSQETQYF

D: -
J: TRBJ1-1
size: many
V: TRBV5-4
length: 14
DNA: TGTGCCAGCAGCTTGGCCACGTCGAACACTGAAGCTTTCTTT
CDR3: CASSLATSNTEAFF

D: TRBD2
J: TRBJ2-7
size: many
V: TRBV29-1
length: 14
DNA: TGCAGCGTTGAAGATCAGACTAGCGGGTACGAGCAGTACTTC
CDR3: CSVEDQTSGYEQYF

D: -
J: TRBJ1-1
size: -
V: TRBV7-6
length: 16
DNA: TGTGCCAGCAGCTTAGGAAGGCTGGAGGGGAACACTGAAGCTTTCTTT
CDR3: CASSLGRLEGNTEAFF

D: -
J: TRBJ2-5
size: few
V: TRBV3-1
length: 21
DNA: TGTGCCAGCAGCAATCCTGCGGGACAGGGGAAACTAGCGGGAGAAGGGGAGACCCAGTACTTC
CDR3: CASSNPAGQGKLAGEGETQYF

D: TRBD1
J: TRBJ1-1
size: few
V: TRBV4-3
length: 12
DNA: TGCGCCAGCAGCCAAGGTGACAGGGCCCCTTTCTTT
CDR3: CASSQGDRAPFF

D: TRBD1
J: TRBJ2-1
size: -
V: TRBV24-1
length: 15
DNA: TGTGCCACCAGTGATTTTAGGGGGCTGGACAATGAGCAGTTCTTC
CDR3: CATSDFRGLDNEQFF

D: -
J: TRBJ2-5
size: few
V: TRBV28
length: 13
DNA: TGTGCCAGCAGCGCTCAGTACCAAGAGACCCAGTACTTC
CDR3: CASSAQYQETQYF

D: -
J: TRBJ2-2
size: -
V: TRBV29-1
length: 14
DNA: TGCAGCGTTGAAGAAGGGGCGAACACCGGGGAGCTGTTTTTT
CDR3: CSVEEGANTGELFF

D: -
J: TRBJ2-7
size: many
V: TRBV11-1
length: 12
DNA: TGTGCCAGCAGCTCGGGTCTTCACGAGCAGTACTTC
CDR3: CASSSGLHEQYF

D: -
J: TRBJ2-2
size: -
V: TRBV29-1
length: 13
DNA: TGCAGCGTCCAGGGTCCCTCCACCGGGGAGCTGTTTTTT
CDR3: CSVQGPSTGELFF

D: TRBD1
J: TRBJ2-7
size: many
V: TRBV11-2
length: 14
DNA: TGTGCCAGCAGCCCACGAGACAGGGGTGGCGAGCAGTACTTC
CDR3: CASSPRDRGGEQYF

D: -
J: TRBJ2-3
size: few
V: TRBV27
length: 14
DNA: TGTGCCAGCAGTGGGGGGACGGTCACAGATACGCAGTATTTT
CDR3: CASSGGTVTDTQYF

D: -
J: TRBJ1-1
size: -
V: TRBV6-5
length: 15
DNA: TGTGCCAGCAGTTACTCCCGCCAGCTGAACACTGAAGCTTTCTTT
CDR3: CASSYSRQLNTEAFF

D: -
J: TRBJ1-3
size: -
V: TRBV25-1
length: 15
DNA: TGTGCCAGCAGTCCTACATCCGTCTCTGGAAACACCATATATTTT
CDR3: CASSPTSVSGNTIYF

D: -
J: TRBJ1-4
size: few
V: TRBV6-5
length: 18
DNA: TGTGCCAGCACCCTCCGGGGTGTTGGATCTACTAAGGGTGAAAAACTGTTTTTT
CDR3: CASTLRGVGSTKGEKLFF

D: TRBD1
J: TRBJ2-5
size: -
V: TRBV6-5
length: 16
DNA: TGTGCCAGCAATCAGGAACCACAGGGGAACCAAGAGACCCAGTACTTC
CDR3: CASNQEPQGNQETQYF

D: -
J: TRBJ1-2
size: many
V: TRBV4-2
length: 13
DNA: TGTGCCAGCAGCGAGGACATTAACTATGGCTACACCTTC
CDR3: CASSEDINYGYTF

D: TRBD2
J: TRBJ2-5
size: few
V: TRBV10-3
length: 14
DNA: TGTGCCATCAACGCGGGGGGGTACCAAGAGACCCAGTACTTC
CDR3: CAINAGGYQETQYF

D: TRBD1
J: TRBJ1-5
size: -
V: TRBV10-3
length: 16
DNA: TGTGCCATCAGTGATAGCAGGACAGGGGCGGATCAGCCCCAGCATTTT
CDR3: CAISDSRTGADQPQHF

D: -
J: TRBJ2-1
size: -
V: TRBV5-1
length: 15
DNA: TGCGCCAGCAGCTTAGGGGAAAGCTCCTACAATGAGCAGTTCTTC
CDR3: CASSLGESSYNEQFF

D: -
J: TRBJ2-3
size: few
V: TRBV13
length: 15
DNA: TGTGCCAGCAGCTACCGGGACACCTCCACAGATACGCAGTATTTT
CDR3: CASSYRDTSTDTQYF

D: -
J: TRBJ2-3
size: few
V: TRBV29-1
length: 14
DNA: TGCAGCTCCAAGGGGGGAGATTCGGCAGATACGCAGTATTTT
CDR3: CSSKGGDSADTQYF

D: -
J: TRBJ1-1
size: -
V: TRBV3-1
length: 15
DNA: TGTGCCAGCAGCCAAGGGGGAGGACTGAACACTGAAGCTTTCTTT
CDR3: CASSQGGGLNTEAFF

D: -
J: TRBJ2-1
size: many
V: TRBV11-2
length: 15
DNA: TGTGCCAGCAGCCCCCTTGGGGGGGGGCCCAATGAGCAGTTCTTC
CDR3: CASSPLGGGPNEQFF

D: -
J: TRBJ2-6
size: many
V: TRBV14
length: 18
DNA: TGTGCCAGCAGTTCTCTTCCGGGACAAGCCTCTGGGGCCAACGTCCTGACTTTC
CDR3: CASSSLPGQASGANVLTF

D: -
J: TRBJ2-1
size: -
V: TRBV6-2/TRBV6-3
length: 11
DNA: TGTGCCAGCACCTCCGGCAATGAGCAGTTCTTC
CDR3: CASTSGNEQFF

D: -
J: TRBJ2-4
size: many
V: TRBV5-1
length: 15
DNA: TGCGCCAGCAGTCAGGGGAACGTGGCCAAAAACATTCAGTACTTC
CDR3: CASSQGNVAKNIQYF

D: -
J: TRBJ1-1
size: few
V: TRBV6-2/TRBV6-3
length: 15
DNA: TGTGCCAGCAGTTTCTTAACAGGGCCGAACACTGAAGCTTTCTTT
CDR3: CASSFLTGPNTEAFF

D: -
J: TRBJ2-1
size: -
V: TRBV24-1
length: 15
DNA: TGTGCCACCAGTGACGGACCTTCGCCCTACAATGAGCAGTTCTTC
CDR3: CATSDGPSPYNEQFF

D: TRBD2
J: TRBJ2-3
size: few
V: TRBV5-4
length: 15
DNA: TGTGCCAGCAGCTTGGCCGGTGGGGGGGTAGATACGCAGTATTTT
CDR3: CASSLAGGGVDTQYF

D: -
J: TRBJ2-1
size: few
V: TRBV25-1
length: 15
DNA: TGTGCCAGCAGAGACCGGGGAAAGGGCTACAATGAGCAGTTCTTC
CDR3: CASRDRGKGYNEQFF

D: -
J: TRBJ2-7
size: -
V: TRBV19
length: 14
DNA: TGTGCCAGTAGTACGCGGACAGAGATCTACGAGCAGTACTTC
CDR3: CASSTRTEIYEQYF

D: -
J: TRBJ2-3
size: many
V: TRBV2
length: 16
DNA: TGTGCCAGCAGTGTTCTTAGGAGTGGAAAGGCAGATACGCAGTATTTT
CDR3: CASSVLRSGKADTQYF

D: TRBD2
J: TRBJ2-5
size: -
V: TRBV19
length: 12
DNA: TGTGCCAGTGGGCGCGGGAGAGAGACCCAGTACTTC
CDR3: CASGRGRETQYF

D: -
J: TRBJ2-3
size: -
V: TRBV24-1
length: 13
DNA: TGTGCCACCAGTGATTGGAAGACAGATACGCAGTATTTT
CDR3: CATSDWKTDTQYF

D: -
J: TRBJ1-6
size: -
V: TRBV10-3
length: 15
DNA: TGTGCCATCTGTCGGGAGCACTCCTATAATTCACCCCTCCACTTT
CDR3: CAICREHSYNSPLHF

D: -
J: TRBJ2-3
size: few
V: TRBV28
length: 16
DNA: TGTGCCAGCAGTCGGGGGGGACAGGGATTCACAGATACGCAGTATTTT
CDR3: CASSRGGQGFTDTQYF

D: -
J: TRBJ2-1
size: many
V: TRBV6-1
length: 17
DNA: TGTGCCAGCAGTGAAGAGGCTAGATCCTCCCTTTACAATGAGCAGTTCTTC
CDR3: CASSEEARSSLYNEQFF

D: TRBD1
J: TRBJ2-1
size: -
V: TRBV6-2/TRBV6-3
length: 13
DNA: TGTGCCAGCAGGGACAGGGGGCGGACTGAGCAGTTCTTC
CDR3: CASRDRGRTEQFF

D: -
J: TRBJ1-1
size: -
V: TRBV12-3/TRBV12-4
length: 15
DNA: TGTGCCAGCAGACCCGCGGCAGGGGAGGGAACTGAAGCTTTCTTT
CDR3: CASRPAAGEGTEAFF